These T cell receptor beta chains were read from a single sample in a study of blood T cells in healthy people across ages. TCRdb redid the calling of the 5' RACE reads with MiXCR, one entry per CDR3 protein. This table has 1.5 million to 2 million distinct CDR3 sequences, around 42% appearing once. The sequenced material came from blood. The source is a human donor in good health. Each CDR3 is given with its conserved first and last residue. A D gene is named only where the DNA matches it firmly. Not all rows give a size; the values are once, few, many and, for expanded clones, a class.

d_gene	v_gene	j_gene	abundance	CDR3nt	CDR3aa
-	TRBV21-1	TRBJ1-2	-	TGTGCCAGCAGCAAAGTTAAGGGAAGCTATGGCTTCACCTTC	CASSKVKGSYGFTF
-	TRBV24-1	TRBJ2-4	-	TGTGCCACCAGTGGAGTTCTGGGGAAGCAGTACTTC	CATSGVLGKQYF
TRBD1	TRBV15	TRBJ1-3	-	TGTGCCACCAGCTGGGGACAGTCGTACTCTGGAAACACCATATATTTT	CATSWGQSYSGNTIYF
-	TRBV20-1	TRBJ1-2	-	TGCAGTGCCAGACCCGACGGGCTTTCGGGCTACACCTTC	CSARPDGLSGYTF
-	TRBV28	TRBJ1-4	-	TGTGCCAGCAGTTTACGTCGGACGAAACTGTTTTTT	CASSLRRTKLFF
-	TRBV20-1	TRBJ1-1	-	TGCAGTGTTGCACAGGGAGTGGACACTGAAGCTTTCTTT	CSVAQGVDTEAFF
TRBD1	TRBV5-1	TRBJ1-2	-	TGCGCCAGCAGCTTATCCACAGGGGGAGCCGATGGCTACACCTTC	CASSLSTGGADGYTF
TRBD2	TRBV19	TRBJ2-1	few	TGTGCCAGTAGTACCGGACTAGCGGGGCACAATAAGCAGTTCTTC	CASSTGLAGHNKQFF
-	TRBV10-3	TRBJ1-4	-	TGTGCCATCAGTGAACGGCAGTCTAATGAAAAACTGTTTTTT	CAISERQSNEKLFF
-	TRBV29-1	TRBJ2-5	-	TGCAGCGGGGGTGGAGGGTACCAAGAGACCCAGTACTTC	CSGGGGYQETQYF
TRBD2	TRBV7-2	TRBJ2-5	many	TGTGCCAGCAGCCCTAGCGGGGAGACCCAGTACTTC	CASSPSGETQYF
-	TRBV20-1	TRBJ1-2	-	TGCAGTGCTAGTTGGCAGGGTAATGGCTACACCTTC	CSASWQGNGYTF
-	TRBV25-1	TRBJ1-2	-	TGTGCCAGCAGTGAATTCGGGAACTATGGCTACACCTTC	CASSEFGNYGYTF
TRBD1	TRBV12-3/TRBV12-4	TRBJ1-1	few	TGTGCCAGCAGACTCCTTTCAGGGGGGGACACTGAAGCTTTCTTT	CASRLLSGGDTEAFF
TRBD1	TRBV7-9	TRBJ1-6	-	TGTGCCAGCAGCCCAGAGACAGGGAGTAATTCACCCCTCCACTTT	CASSPETGSNSPLHF
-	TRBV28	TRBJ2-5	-	TGTGCCAGCGGAGACAGGGCGGGGGAAGAGACCCAGTACTTC	CASGDRAGEETQYF
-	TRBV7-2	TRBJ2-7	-	TGTGCCAGCAGCTTAGTGGGGGCGATCTTCTACGAGCAGTACTTC	CASSLVGAIFYEQYF
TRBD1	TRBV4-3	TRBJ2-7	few	TGCGCCAGCAGCCAAGATCAGGACAGGGTGGGCTACGAGCAGTACTTC	CASSQDQDRVGYEQYF
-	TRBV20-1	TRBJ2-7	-	TGCAGTGCTAGAGGGGTCGGGGGGCTCTACGAGCAGTACTTC	CSARGVGGLYEQYF
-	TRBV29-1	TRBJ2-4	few	TGCAGCGTTGGAGACTTAGGGGGAAACATTCAGTACTTC	CSVGDLGGNIQYF
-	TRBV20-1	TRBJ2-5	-	TGCAGGGCAGGGGGGATTCTCGAGACCCAGTACTTC	CRAGGILETQYF
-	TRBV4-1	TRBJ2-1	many	TGCGCCAGCAGCCAGAGGTCTGGGCGATACAATGAGCAGTTCTTC	CASSQRSGRYNEQFF
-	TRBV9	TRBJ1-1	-	TGTGCCAGCAGCGTAGTTGTTTCCACTGAAGCTTTCTTT	CASSVVVSTEAFF
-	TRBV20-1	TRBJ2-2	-	TGCAGTGCAGGGGGGGACGTGCGGAACACCGGGGAGCTGTTTTTT	CSAGGDVRNTGELFF
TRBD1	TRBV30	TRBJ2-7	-	TGTGCCTGGGGACAGGGCTCCTACGAGCAGTACTTC	CAWGQGSYEQYF
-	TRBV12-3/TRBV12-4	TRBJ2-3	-	TGTGCCAGCGAACTTGGGGGGAGTACAGATGCGCAGTATTTT	CASELGGSTDAQYF
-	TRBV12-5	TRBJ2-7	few	TGTGCTAGTGGTTTGGTACTTGCAGTCTCCTACGAGCAGTACTTC	CASGLVLAVSYEQYF
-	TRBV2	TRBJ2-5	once	TGTGCCAGCAGGAGAGGGTTCGGAGAGACCCAGTACTTC	CASRRGFGETQYF
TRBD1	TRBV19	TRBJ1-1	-	TGTGCCAGTAGCCCGGGACAGGAAGACACTGAAGCTTTCTTT	CASSPGQEDTEAFF
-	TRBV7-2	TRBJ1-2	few	TGTGCCAGCAGCTTAAATCCAGGGAAGGGAGGATTATCTGGCTACACCTTC	CASSLNPGKGGLSGYTF
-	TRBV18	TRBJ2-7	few	TGTGCCAGCTCACCACGTAGTAGTGTTGTGGGAGATATCGACGAGCAGTACTTC	CASSPRSSVVGDIDEQYF
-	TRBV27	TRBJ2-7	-	TGTGCCAGCAGGTGGGCAGGGGACTACGAGCAGTACTTC	CASRWAGDYEQYF